This passage covers 11 T cell receptor beta chains from one sample sequenced in a study of T cell repertoires in cytomegalovirus infection. Their antigen targets remain unknown. TCRdb re-called the reads with MiXCR, one entry per CDR3 protein. This table holds about 500,000 distinct CDR3 sequences, about 33% found once. The sequenced sample was cultured PBMCs, obtained from culture after CMV antigen stimulation. These TCRs come from a human donor in good health (CMV status not recorded). Some clones in this sample may be carry-over from other donors' samples.

In its sample, this clonotype was seen a few times. The chain couples TRBV7-2 to TRBJ2-5; 7 nucleotides align to TRBD2. The CDR3 has 13 amino acids. The V gene's germline CDR1 is SGHTA and CDR2 FQGNSA. Trimming removed 6 bases from V and 1 base from J; junction bases left unmatched: 2. CDR3 residues: CASRGGSQETQYF. DNA of the CDR3: TGTGCCAGCAGAGGCGGGAGCCAAGAGACCCAGTACTTC.

This sequence joins TRBV19 and TRBJ2-1, with 13 bases lining up with TRBD2. The CDR3 sequence is 15 residues long. The trim removed 6 bases at V and 5 bases at J, leaving 4 bases unmatched. From germline, CDR1 is LNHDA and CDR2 SQIVND (reference sequence). CDR3 nucleotides: TGTGCCAGTAGAACCGGGACTAGCGGGAACAATGAGCAGTTCTTC. Its protein product is CASRTGTSGNNEQFF.

The J gene is TRBJ2-3, the V gene TRBV7-2, with 7 bases identical to TRBD2. V lost 2 bases and J lost 4; bases outside the gene matches: 9. This CDR3 is 16 amino acids long. In germline, CDR1 is SGHTA, CDR2 FQGNSA. CDR3 bases: TGTGCCAGCAGCTTAAGCTCGGGAGGAGGGTCAGATACGCAGTATTTT. It translates to CASSLSSGGGSDTQYF. Supplemented by reference TRBV7-2 and TRBJ2-3, the full variable domain reads GAGVSQSPSNKVTEKGKDVELRCDPISGHTALYWYRQSLGQGLEFLIYFQGNSAPDKSGLPSDRFSAERTGGSVSTLTIQRTQQEDSAVYLCASSLSSGGGSDTQYFGPGTRLTVL.

The chain has TRBV5-1 and TRBJ2-1; TRBD1 agrees at 7 bases. CDR3 length: 15 amino acids. CDR1 SGHRS and CDR2 YFSETQ come from the germline V gene. The ends lost 1 base at V and 3 bases at J; junction bases unmatched: 4. This CDR3 reads CASSLSTGVYNEQFF. The DNA for the CDR3 is TGCGCCAGCAGCTTGAGTACAGGGGTCTACAATGAGCAGTTCTTC. Filled out from reference TRBV5-1 and TRBJ2-1, the complete variable domain reads KAGVTQTPRYLIKTRGQQVTLSCSPISGHRSVSWYQQTPGQGLQFLFEYFSETQRNKGNFPGRFSGRQFSNSRSEMNVSTLELGDSALYLCASSLSTGVYNEQFFGPGTRLTVL.

This chain joins TRBV29-1 and TRBJ2-3; D call uncertain. The CDR3 consists of 11 residues. The germline V gene has CDR1 SQVTM and CDR2 ANQGSEA. V was clipped by 3 bases and J by 4 bases, with 5 bases between them. The CDR3 nucleotides read TGCAGCGTTGAGTACTCAGATACGCAGTATTTT. Translating it yields CSVEYSDTQYF.

This clonotype was counted a single time. The CDR3, as DNA: TGTGCCAGCAGTCTGCGGACTAGCGGGAGACTTGGCTATGAGCAGTTCTTC. Translation gives CASSLRTSGRLGYEQFF. V and J are TRBV12-3 or TRBV12-4 and TRBJ2-1, with 13 bases aligning to TRBD2. The CDR3 contains 17 residues. Losses at the gene ends were 5 bases for V and 8 bases for J; bases not matched to a gene: 12.

This clonotype was observed once. V usage is TRBV10-3 and J usage is TRBJ2-7; TRBD2 agrees at 12 bases. This CDR3 has 14 residues. Unmatched junction bases numbered 8, after V lost 10 bases and J lost 4 bases. Germline loops: CDR1 ENHRY, CDR2 SYGVKD. The DNA of the CDR3 is TGTGCCACCGATACGACTAGCGGGAGTTACGAGCAGTACTTC. It specifies CATDTTSGSYEQYF.

The gene calls are TRBV6-1 and TRBJ2-3, with D perhaps matching TRBD1 (6 bases). With 6 bases removed from V and 3 bases from J, the gap between germline ends came to 19 bases. The CDR3 spans 16 residues. CDR1 is MNHNS, CDR2 SASEGT, per germline. CDR3 in amino acids: CASSEFLQGGTDTQYF. The CDR3 nucleotides read TGTGCCAGCAGCGAATTCCTACAGGGCGGAACAGATACGCAGTATTTT.

This chain uses TRBV24-1 with TRBJ1-1; 11 bases map to TRBD1. CDR1 is KGHDR, CDR2 SFDVKD, per germline. J was trimmed by 6 bases and V by 4 bases; bases with no gene match: 3. This CDR3 has 14 residues. The CDR3 nucleotides read TGTGCCACCAGTGACGGACAGGGGGCCTCTGAAGCTTTCTTT. It is translated as CATSDGQGASEAFF.

The CDR3 here is CSGRRPLREQFF. The DNA for the CDR3 is TGCAGTGGCCGACGGCCCCTTAGAGAGCAGTTCTTC. The V call is TRBV20-1, the J call TRBJ2-1, with D unresolved. The CDR3 length is 12 residues. Trimming cost V 7 bases and J 10 bases, with 17 bases left between them. Germline V gene data show CDR1 as DFQATT and CDR2 as SNEGSKA (reference sequence).

This sequence joins TRBV7-6 and TRBJ2-3; unclear D gene. Germline V CDR1 and CDR2: SGHVS, FNYEAQ. The CDR3 sequence is 12 residues long. Trimming removed 5 bases from V and 2 bases from J, with 5 bases in between. The DNA of the CDR3 is TGTGCCAGCAGCACAGTCACAGATACGCAGTATTTT. Amino acid sequence: CASSTVTDTQYF.